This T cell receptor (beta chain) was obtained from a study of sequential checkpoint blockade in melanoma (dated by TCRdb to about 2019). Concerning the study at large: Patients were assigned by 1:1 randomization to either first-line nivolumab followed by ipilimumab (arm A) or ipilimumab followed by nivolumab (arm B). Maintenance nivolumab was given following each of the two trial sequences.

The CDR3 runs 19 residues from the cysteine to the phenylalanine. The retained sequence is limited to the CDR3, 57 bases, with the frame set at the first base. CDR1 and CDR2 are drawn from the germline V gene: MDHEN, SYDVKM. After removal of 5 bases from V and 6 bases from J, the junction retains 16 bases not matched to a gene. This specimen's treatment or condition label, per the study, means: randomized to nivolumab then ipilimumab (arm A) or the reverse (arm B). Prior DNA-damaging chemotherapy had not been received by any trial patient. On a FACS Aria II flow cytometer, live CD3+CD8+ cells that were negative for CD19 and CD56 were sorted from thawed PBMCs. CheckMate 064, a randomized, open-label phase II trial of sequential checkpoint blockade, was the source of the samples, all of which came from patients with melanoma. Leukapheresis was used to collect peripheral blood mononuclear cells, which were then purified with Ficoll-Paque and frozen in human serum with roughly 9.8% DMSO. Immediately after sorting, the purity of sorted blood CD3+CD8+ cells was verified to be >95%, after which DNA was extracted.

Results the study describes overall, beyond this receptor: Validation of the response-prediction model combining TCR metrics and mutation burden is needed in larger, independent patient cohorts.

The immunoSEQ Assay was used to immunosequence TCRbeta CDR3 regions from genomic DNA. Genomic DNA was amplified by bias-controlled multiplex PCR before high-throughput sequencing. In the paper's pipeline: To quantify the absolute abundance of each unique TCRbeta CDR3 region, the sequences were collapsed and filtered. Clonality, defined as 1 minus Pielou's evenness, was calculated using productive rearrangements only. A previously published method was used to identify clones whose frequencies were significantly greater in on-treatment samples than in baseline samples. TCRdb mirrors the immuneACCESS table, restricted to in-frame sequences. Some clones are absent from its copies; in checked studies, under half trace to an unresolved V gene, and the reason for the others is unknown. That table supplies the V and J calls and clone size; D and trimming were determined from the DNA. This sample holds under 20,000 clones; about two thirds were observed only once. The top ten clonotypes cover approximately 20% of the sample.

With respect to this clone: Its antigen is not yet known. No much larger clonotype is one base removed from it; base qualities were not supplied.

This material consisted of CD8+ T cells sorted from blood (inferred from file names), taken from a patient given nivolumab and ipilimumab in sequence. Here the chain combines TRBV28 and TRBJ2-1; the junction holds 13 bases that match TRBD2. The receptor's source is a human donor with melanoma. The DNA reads TGTGCCAGCAGTATCCTGGGACTAGCGGGGTCCCCAGTCCCCAATGAGCAGTTCTTC. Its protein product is CASSILGLAGSPVPNEQFF.